These 12 T cell receptor beta chains share one sample of origin, sequenced in a study of T cell responses to AZD1222 COVID-19 vaccine. The protocol was immunoSEQ multiplex PCR, while the TCRdb copy is restricted to in-frame clones and leaves out a portion. The sample has roughly 120,000 clones, roughly 90% seen once. The sample was peripheral blood, taken 28 days after the second dose of the MenACWY control vaccine. The receptors here all came from an adult who received the MenACWY meningococcal vaccine as a control.

The chain employs TRBV5-5 and TRBJ1-3; weak D call: TRBD1 (6 bases). Germline CDR1 and CDR2: SGHKS and YYEKEE (reference sequence). Trimming took off 1 base at V and 2 bases at J, with 16 bases between the two ends. The CDR3 has 17 residues. CDR3 sequence: CASSLSYSGGTGNTIYF. CDR3 nucleotide sequence: TGTGCCAGCAGCTTGAGTTATTCGGGGGGCACTGGAAACACCATATATTTT.

The chain recombines TRBV24-1 with TRBJ1-6, with D hard to call. The length of the CDR3 is 14 residues. CDR1 is KGHDR, CDR2 SFDVKD, per germline. V lost 3 bases and J 6 bases, leaving 8 bases between the germline ends. CDR3 sequence reads: CATSDRRLNSPLHF. As DNA, the CDR3 is TGTGCCACCAGTGATCGTCGACTTAATTCACCCCTCCACTTT.

The chain recombines TRBV29-1 with TRBJ1-1; possible D gene TRBD1, 5 bases. V lost 8 bases and J 1 base, leaving 14 bases between the germline ends. The CDR3 has 13 amino acids. Germline CDR1 SQVTM, CDR2 ANQGSEA. CDR3 nucleotide sequence: TGCAGCTTCGCCGGCAGGGCGAACACTGAAGCTTTCTTT. It encodes CSFAGRANTEAFF.

This chain links TRBV6-4 with TRBJ1-1, with D unclear. The germline V and J ends were trimmed by 3 bases and 6 bases, with 14 bases remaining between them. Germline assignment: CDR1 MRHNA and CDR2 SNTAGT. CDR3 size: 14 residues. CDR3 region: CASSESSGMAEAFF. CDR3 nucleotides: TGTGCCAGCAGTGAAAGTTCGGGGATGGCTGAAGCTTTCTTT.

V and J are TRBV25-1 and TRBJ1-2; weak D call: TRBD1 (5 bases). Germline CDR1 is MGHDK and CDR2 is SYGVNS. Trimming stripped 2 bases from V and 2 bases from J, with 15 bases between. This CDR3 has 16 residues. The CDR3 nucleotides are TGTGCCAGCAGTGAAGGGGGATGGACAAGCAACTATGGCTACACCTTC. Its translation is CASSEGGWTSNYGYTF.

This chain links TRBV12-3 or TRBV12-4 with TRBJ1-1, with D maybe TRBD1 (5 bases). Trimming removed 8 bases from V and 8 bases from J, with 12 bases in between. This CDR3 has 11 residues. The CDR3: CASSGRGEAFF. The CDR3 nucleotides read TGTGCCAGCTCCGGCCGGGGCGAAGCTTTCTTT.

V usage is TRBV18 and J usage is TRBJ1-5; the D is unclear. Trimming pared 6 bases from V and 7 bases from J, leaving 10 bases between. This CDR3 has 12 amino acids. The germline V gene encodes CDR1 KGHSH and CDR2 LQKENI. The CDR3 nucleotides read TGTGCCAGCTCCCGACTGGCGCAGCCCCAGCATTTT. Encoded protein: CASSRLAQPQHF.

The rearrangement joins TRBV28 to TRBJ1-5; D call uncertain. This CDR3 is 16 amino acids long. Germline-derived CDR1 and CDR2 are MDHEN and SYDVKM. Between the trimmed V and J ends, which lost 6 bases and 3 bases, there was a span of 18 bases. The CDR3 region is CASRPVGSVFNQPQHF. The DNA for the CDR3 is TGTGCCAGCAGACCCGTCGGGTCCGTCTTCAATCAGCCCCAGCATTTT. The complete variable domain, with remaining parts taken from reference TRBV28 and TRBJ1-5, reads DVKVTQSSRYLVKRTGEKVFLECVQDMDHENMFWYRQDPGLGLRLIYFSYDVKMKEKGDIPEGYSVSREKKERFSLILESASTNQTSMYLCASRPVGSVFNQPQHFGDGTRLSIL.

The genes are TRBV12-3 or TRBV12-4 and TRBJ1-5; D remains ambiguous. This CDR3 has 13 residues. V was cut by 1 base and J by 1 base, with 2 bases left in between. CDR3 region: CASSLESNQPQHF. Here the CDR3 DNA reads TGTGCCAGCAGTTTAGAGAGCAATCAGCCCCAGCATTTT.

This clone was recorded many times. The rearrangement joins TRBV7-9 to TRBJ2-1; D is possibly TRBD2 (7 bases). This CDR3 has 17 residues. Trimming pared 4 bases from V and 6 bases from J, leaving 22 bases between. In germline, CDR1 is SEHNR, CDR2 FQNEAQ (reference sequence). The CDR3 loop reads CASSSPARGRVSNEQFF. CDR3 DNA: TGTGCCAGCAGCTCGCCGGCTAGGGGGAGGGTGTCCAATGAGCAGTTCTTC.

The CDR3 sequence: CASSSPDSIREQYF. CDR3 in DNA: TGTGCCAGCAGTTCCCCGGACTCGATTCGGGAGCAGTACTTC. This chain links TRBV6-5 with TRBJ2-7, with D maybe TRBD2 (5 bases). CDR1 is MNHEY and CDR2 is SVGAGI in the germline V gene. With 4 bases removed from V and 7 bases from J, the gap between germline ends came to 17 bases. This CDR3 is built from 14 residues.

The V and J genes are TRBV15 and TRBJ1-5; 12 bases map to TRBD1. The CDR3 has 16 amino acids. CDR1 and CDR2 (germline): LNHNV, YYDKDF (reference sequence). With V trimmed by 1 base and J by 5 bases, 3 bases remained unmatched. The CDR3 protein is CATSRGDRGLDQPQHF. CDR3 DNA sequence: TGTGCCACCAGCAGAGGGGACAGGGGGCTGGATCAGCCCCAGCATTTT.